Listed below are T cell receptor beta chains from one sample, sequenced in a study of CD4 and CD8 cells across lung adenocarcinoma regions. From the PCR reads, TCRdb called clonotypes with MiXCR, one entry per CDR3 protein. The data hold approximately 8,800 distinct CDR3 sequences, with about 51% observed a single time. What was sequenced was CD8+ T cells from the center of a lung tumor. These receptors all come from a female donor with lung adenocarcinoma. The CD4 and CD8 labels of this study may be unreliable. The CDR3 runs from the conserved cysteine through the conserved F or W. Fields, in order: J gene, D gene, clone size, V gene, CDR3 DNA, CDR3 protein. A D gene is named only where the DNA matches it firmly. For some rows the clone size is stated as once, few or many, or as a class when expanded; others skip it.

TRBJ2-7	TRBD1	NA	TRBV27	TGTGCCAGCAGTTTATCAAGGGGGCTGTTGAACGAGCAGTACTTC	CASSLSRGLLNEQYF
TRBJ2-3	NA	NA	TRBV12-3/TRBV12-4	TGTGCCAGCAGGGTTGGGGGGGCTGGAGACACGCAGTACTTT	CASRVGGAGDTQYF
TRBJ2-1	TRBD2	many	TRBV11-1	TGTGCCAGCAGCTTAATGCGGGGGGGCCGGTCCTACAATGAGCAGTTCTTC	CASSLMRGGRSYNEQFF
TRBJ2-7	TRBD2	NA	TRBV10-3	TGTGCCATCAGTGAGTCGATGGCGGGAGCCTACAATGAGCAGTACTTC	CAISESMAGAYNEQYF
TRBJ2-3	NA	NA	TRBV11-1	TGTGCCAGCAGCTTAGGGGTGCGAGGAGAAGATACGCAGTATTTT	CASSLGVRGEDTQYF
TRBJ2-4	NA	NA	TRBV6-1	TGTGCGAGCATCGGGGGCCTAGACCAAAACACCCAGTACTTC	CASIGGLDQNTQYF
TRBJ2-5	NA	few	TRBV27	TGTGCCAGCGCAGGAAGGATACCGGGCCGATGGATAGAGACCCAGTACTTC	CASAGRIPGRWIETQYF
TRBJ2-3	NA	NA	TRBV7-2	TGTGCCGGGATCGGCGGAGGTAGCACAGATACGCAGTATTTT	CAGIGGGSTDTQYF
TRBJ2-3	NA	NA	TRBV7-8	TGTGCCAGCAGGTTTGGGGGCCGTGACCAAGAGACGCAGTATTTC	CASRFGGRDQETQYF
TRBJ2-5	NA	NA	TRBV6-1	TGTGCGAGCAGTGGACGGGGTGACCAAGACACTCAGTACTTC	CASSGRGDQDTQYF
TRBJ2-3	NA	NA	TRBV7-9	TGTGCCCGGAGTGTGGGCCCAAATGCGCAGTATTTT	CARSVGPNAQYF
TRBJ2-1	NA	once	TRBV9	TGTGCCAGCAGCCCCGGGTTCAGCGGGTCATCAAGCAATGAGCAGTTCTTC	CASSPGFSGSSSNEQFF
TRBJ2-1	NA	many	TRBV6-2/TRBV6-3	TGTGCCAGCAGTGCTAAAGACAGCTCCTACAATGAGCAGTTCTTC	CASSAKDSSYNEQFF
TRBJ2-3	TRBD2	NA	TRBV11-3	TGTGCCAGCAGCTTAGGGCTAGCGGACACAGATATGCAGTATTTC	CASSLGLADTDMQYF
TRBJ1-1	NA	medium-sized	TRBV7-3	TGTGCCACGAAGAGGGAACATGGGAACACTGAAGCTTTCTTT	CATKREHGNTEAFF
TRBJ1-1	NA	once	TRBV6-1	TGTGCCAGCAGTCTGGACACGTTCACTGAAGCTTTCTTT	CASSLDTFTEAFF
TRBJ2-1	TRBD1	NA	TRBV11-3	TGTGCCAGCAGCCCGGGACAGGGGGAGACCCAGTTCTTC	CASSPGQGETQFF
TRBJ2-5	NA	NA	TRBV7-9	TGTGCCGGCAGCCCCCCCGGGGGACATGGGGGCGACGTCCTGTATTTC	CAGSPPGGHGGDVLYF